Reported below is one T cell receptor beta chain. Its antigen is unidentified. This entry belongs to a study of synovial regulatory T cells in juvenile arthritis. On the study more broadly: One patient received methotrexate plus infliximab; one lacked treatment information. Study results and caveats: Inflammation-associated Treg cells in blood had less TCR diversity than the remaining blood Treg cells. Synovial Treg CDR3 sequences overlapped more with iaTregs than other circulating Tregs.

Per germline, CDR1 SGHDT and CDR2 YYEEEE. The CDR3 is made up of 12 amino acids. Only the protein sequence is given. Using immunoSEQ multiplex PCR, the repertoire was profiled, and TCRdb retains in-frame clones only, with some absent. Its table records 9,500 to 10,000 clones. V is TRBV5-6 and J is TRBJ1-2; without DNA, the TCRdb call of TRBD1 cannot be checked. The clonotype comes from a donor younger than 30 with juvenile idiopathic arthritis. Sequenced material: Treg cells from blood. As to subset: remaining (HLA-DR-negative) circulating blood Treg cells. This CDR3 is CASRYAGGGYTF.